This is a list of T cell receptor beta chains from one sample in a study of cytomegalovirus exposure and HLA in healthy donors. Assay: immunoSEQ multiplex PCR; the TCRdb copy retains only in-frame clones and omits some. The repertoire table contains about 120,000 clones. The sample comprised PBMCs. Receptors originate from a woman aged 35 to 49 in good health and CMV-seropositive. Both conserved end residues are part of each CDR3. D genes are given only for firm matches.

j_call d_call v_call cdr3_aa cdr3_nt
TRBJ2-3 TRBD2 TRBV4-3 CASSQETSGFSTDTQYF TGCGCCAGCAGCCAGGAGACTAGCGGGTTTAGCACAGATACGCAGTATTTT
TRBJ2-1 TRBD2 TRBV4-3 CASSPGLAGPNEQFF TGCGCCAGCAGCCCTGGACTAGCGGGACCCAATGAGCAGTTCTTC
TRBJ2-2 NA TRBV5-4 CASSLARANTGELFF TGTGCCAGCAGCTTGGCCAGGGCGAACACCGGGGAGCTGTTTTTT
TRBJ1-4 NA TRBV4-1 CASSQALEGREKLFF TGCGCCAGCAGCCAAGCTTTGGAGGGGCGGGAGAAACTGTTTTTT
TRBJ2-1 TRBD2 TRBV30 CACSSGTYNEQFF TGTGCCTGCTCTAGCGGGACCTACAATGAGCAGTTCTTC
TRBJ1-5 TRBD1 TRBV28 CASSQPGQSWQPQHF TGTGCCAGCAGCCAACCGGGACAGAGCTGGCAGCCCCAGCATTTT
TRBJ2-1 TRBD2 TRBV19 CASSSRGTSGSNEQFF TGTGCCAGTAGTTCTAGAGGGACTAGCGGGAGCAATGAGCAGTTCTTC
TRBJ1-1 TRBD1 TRBV9 CASSVQGAVNTEAFF TGTGCCAGCAGCGTTCAGGGGGCGGTGAACACTGAAGCTTTCTTT
TRBJ1-4 TRBD1 TRBV4-1 CASSQEGRGRVTNEKLFF TGCGCCAGCAGCCAAGAGGGCAGGGGGCGAGTAACTAATGAAAAACTGTTTTTT
TRBJ1-1 TRBD1 TRBV2 CASRANRGGNTEAFF TGTGCCAGCAGGGCTAACAGGGGAGGGAACACTGAAGCTTTCTTT
TRBJ2-1 NA TRBV27 CASSLSGDNEQFF TGTGCCAGCAGCCTTTCCGGTGACAATGAGCAGTTCTTC
TRBJ2-5 NA TRBV5-1 CASSLVAARETQYF TGCGCCAGCAGCTTGGTGGCGGCGCGGGAGACCCAGTACTTC
TRBJ2-7 NA TRBV27 CASSLVQAYEQYF TGTGCCAGCAGTTTAGTGCAGGCCTACGAGCAGTACTTC
TRBJ1-5 NA TRBV19 CASSLAGGGGQPQHF TGTGCCAGTAGTCTTGCGGGTGGGGGGGGTCAGCCCCAGCATTTT
TRBJ2-2 NA TRBV11-2 CASSYAGELFF TGTGCCAGCAGCTACGCGGGGGAGCTGTTTTTT
TRBJ2-3 TRBD2 TRBV5-1 CASSPTSGVSTDTQYF TGCGCCAGCAGCCCCACTAGCGGGGTTAGCACAGATACGCAGTATTTT
TRBJ2-7 TRBD2 TRBV4-2 CASSQERLAGGEQYF TGTGCCAGCAGCCAAGAACGACTAGCGGGAGGCGAGCAGTACTTC
TRBJ1-1 TRBD1 TRBV4-1 CASSHPGQGNTEAFF TGCGCCAGCAGCCATCCAGGACAGGGCAACACTGAAGCTTTCTTT
TRBJ2-3 NA TRBV7-6 CASSPSAGADTQYF TGTGCCAGCAGCCCCTCCGCAGGGGCAGATACGCAGTATTTT
TRBJ2-5 NA TRBV30 CAWMAGEETQYF TGTGCCTGGATGGCAGGGGAAGAGACCCAGTACTTC
TRBJ2-3 TRBD1 TRBV5-1 CASSLRQGGNSTDTQYF TGCGCCAGCAGCCTAAGACAGGGTGGTAATTCCACAGATACGCAGTATTTT